The entry below describes one T cell receptor (beta chain). This specimen belongs to a study of T cells in Graves' hyperthyroidism and ophthalmopathy. TCR beta CDR3 region amplification was performed from RNA transcripts. HTBI primers were the set used in a first-round RT-PCR of the TCR CDR3. In TCRdb, the multiplex PCR reads were re-called with MiXCR into one record per CDR3 protein. In the table there are hundreds of thousands of distinct CDR3 sequences, 35% to 45% of which are singletons. From germline, CDR1 is SGHVS and CDR2 FNYEAQ. The CDR3 extends over 15 amino acids. V gave up 5 bases and J gave up 5 bases, with 16 bases separating them.

The rearrangement joins TRBV7-6 to TRBJ1-3, with D possibly matching TRBD1 (5 bases). The source of this sequence is a man aged 18 to 29 with Graves' hyperthyroidism. Sequenced input: blood. Written as DNA, the CDR3 is TGTGCCAGCAGCCAAGATTGGGGGAGAAGAAACACCATATATTTT. Translation: CASSQDWGRRNTIYF.